The T cell receptor beta chain described here comes from a study of identical twins. TCRdb itself ran the 5' RACE reads through MiXCR, one entry per CDR3 protein. This table has around 290,000 distinct CDR3 sequences, nearly 9.5% appearing once. This clonotype was seen only a few times. Germline trimming cut 5 bases from V and 4 bases from J; bases unmatched to any gene: 6. The CDR3 runs to 14 residues. This sample was shared with a second study, whose subject was yellow fever vaccine responses in identical twins. That source adds: Vaccine T cell responses of twins reportedly seemed partly convergent and partly personalized.

The material sequenced was CD8+ T cells sorted from blood. The source is a woman between 18 and 30 years old in good health. The chain recombines TRBV12-3 or TRBV12-4 with TRBJ2-7; TRBD1 matches at 9 bases. The CDR3, as DNA: TGTGCCAGCAGTATTGGACAGGGGAAGTACGAGCAGTACTTC. The encoded protein is CASSIGQGKYEQYF.